Following are 17 T cell receptor beta chains from one sample sequenced in a study of blood T cell repertoires in COVID-19. Using immunoSEQ multiplex PCR, the repertoire was profiled, and TCRdb retains in-frame clones only, with some absent. The sample has just under 350,000 clones, 87% seen once. Sample: peripheral blood. The receptors originated from a woman in her forties or fifties with COVID-19, enrolled during active disease.

This clone was counted a few times. The chain uses TRBV5-6 and TRBJ2-7; 7 nucleotides align to TRBD2. This CDR3 contains 13 residues. Germline trimming cut 2 bases from V and 6 bases from J; bases unmatched to any gene: 5. The germline CDR1 and CDR2 sequences are SGHDT and YYEEEE. This CDR3 reads CASSLGGSGEQYF. CDR3 sequence (DNA): TGTGCCAGCAGCTTAGGCGGGAGCGGCGAGCAGTACTTC.

The V and J genes are TRBV30 and TRBJ1-4; no clear D gene. This CDR3 contains 12 residues. V lost 2 bases and J 7 bases, leaving 8 bases between the germline ends. Germline lookup yields CDR1 GTSNPN and CDR2 SVGIG (reference sequence). As DNA, the CDR3 is TGTGCCTGGAGTCAACGAGTTGAAAAACTGTTTTTT. Encoded protein: CAWSQRVEKLFF.

The chain employs TRBV11-3 and TRBJ2-3; 14 bases align to TRBD2. In germline, CDR1 is SGHNT, CDR2 YENEEA. This CDR3 has 17 residues. Losses at the gene ends were 5 bases for V and 3 bases for J; bases not matched to a gene: 7. This chain's CDR3 is CASSLGTSGRGTDTQYF. The CDR3 nucleotides read TGTGCCAGCAGCCTCGGGACTAGCGGGAGAGGAACAGATACGCAGTATTTT.

The chain employs TRBV19 and TRBJ2-1; D might be TRBD2 (6 bases). The CDR3 length is 14 residues. The V end was cut by 4 bases, the J end by 9 bases, with 16 bases between. Germline V gives CDR1 LNHDA, CDR2 SQIVND (reference sequence). The CDR3 protein is CASSTSPGRGEQFF. DNA of the CDR3: TGTGCCAGTAGTACCTCACCGGGGCGGGGTGAGCAGTTCTTC. Together with reference TRBV19 and TRBJ2-1, the CDR3 gives the full variable domain: DGGITQSPKYLFRKEGQNVTLSCEQNLNHDAMYWYRQDPGQGLRLIYYSQIVNDFQKGDIAEGYSVSREKKESFPLTVTSAQKNPTAFYLCASSTSPGRGEQFFGPGTRLTVL.

CDR3 nucleotide sequence: TGTGCCAGCTCACCAATGATAGCGGGTTCCACAGATACGCAGTATTTT. Encoded protein: CASSPMIAGSTDTQYF. The chain recombines TRBV18 with TRBJ2-3, with 7 bases lining up with TRBD2. J lost 2 bases, V lost 2 bases, and 7 bases had no gene match. This CDR3 spans 16 amino acids. Germline V gene data show CDR1 as KGHSH and CDR2 as LQKENI.

The genes are TRBV9 and TRBJ2-1; 11 positions agree with TRBD2. CDR1 SGDLS and CDR2 YYNGEE come from the germline V gene. This CDR3 contains 15 residues. After removal of 0 bases from V and 8 bases from J, the junction contained 4 bases not matched to a gene. CDR3 DNA: TGTGCCAGCAGCGTAGAGACTAGCGGGATCCATGAGCAGTTCTTC. Translated: CASSVETSGIHEQFF.

The chain joins TRBV5-4 to TRBJ2-7; 7 bases match TRBD2. The J segment lost 3 bases and the V segment lost 4 bases, leaving 7 bases of the junction unmatched. Germline V CDR1 and CDR2: SGHNT, YYREEE (reference sequence). The length of the CDR3 is 14 residues. This CDR3 reads CASSKLASSYEQYF. In DNA, the CDR3 is TGTGCCAGCAGCAAACTAGCGTCAAGCTACGAGCAGTACTTC. Drawing the rest from reference TRBV5-4 and TRBJ2-7, the complete variable domain is ETGVTQSPTHLIKTRGQQVTLRCSSQSGHNTVSWYQQALGQGPQFIFQYYREEENGRGNFPPRFSGLQFPNYSSELNVNALELDDSALYLCASSKLASSYEQYFGPGTRLTVT.

This clone came up a few times. V gene TRBV27 combines with J gene TRBJ1-6; 10 positions match TRBD1. The CDR3 is 14 residues long. The ends lost 6 bases at V and 6 bases at J; junction bases unmatched: 2. Germline V lookup: CDR1 MNHEY, CDR2 SMNVEV (reference sequence). CDR3 DNA sequence: TGTGCCAGCAGGAGGACAGGGGGTAATTCACCCCTCCACTTT. It specifies CASRRTGGNSPLHF.

This clone was recorded only once. This same CDR3 is encoded by further DNA sequences in the sample. The chain recombines TRBV30 with TRBJ2-5, with D tentatively TRBD2 (6 bases). Germline lookup yields CDR1 GTSNPN and CDR2 SVGIG (reference sequence). This CDR3 has 13 residues. Trimming pared 0 bases from V and 5 bases from J, leaving 10 bases between. The CDR3 bases are TGTGCCTGGAGTGTGGGGGGAGGCGAGACCCAGTACTTC. Translation: CAWSVGGGETQYF.

The chain joins TRBV2 to TRBJ2-1; TRBD2 might be the D (5 bases). V lost 3 bases to trimming and J lost 7 bases, with 7 bases between them. Germline V gene data show CDR1 as SNHLY and CDR2 as FYNNEI. There are 12 residues in the CDR3. CDR3 residues: CASSELANEQFF. In nucleotides, the CDR3 is TGTGCCAGCAGTGAGTTAGCGAATGAGCAGTTCTTC.

The chain is built from TRBV24-1 and TRBJ1-5; D ambiguous. Trimming shortened V by 7 bases and J by 2 bases, and 26 bases separated the two germline ends. This CDR3 comprises 19 residues. From germline, CDR1 is KGHDR and CDR2 SFDVKD. The CDR3 nucleotides are TGTGCCACCAGAACGGGTCTGCCGCTGGCGGTGTTATGCAATCAGCCCCAGCATTTT. Amino acids: CATRTGLPLAVLCNQPQHF.

Turning to this clone: Other nucleotide sequences from this sample produce the same CDR3. The chain uses TRBV29-1 and TRBJ1-2, with D maybe TRBD1 (5 bases). The CDR3 totals 12 residues. V was pared by 2 bases and J by 2 bases, with 6 bases between. In germline, CDR1 is SQVTM, CDR2 ANQGSEA. As DNA, the CDR3 is TGCAGCGTTGAACGGGGGAACTATGGCTACACCTTC. Encoded protein: CSVERGNYGYTF.

The chain couples TRBV2 to TRBJ2-1, with a possible D match to TRBD2 (6 bases). The germline CDR1 and CDR2 sequences are SNHLY and FYNNEI. Trimming removed 7 bases from V and 2 bases from J, with 12 bases in between. The CDR3 extends over 14 amino acids. The CDR3 nucleotides are TGTGCCAGCATGGGTAGCGGAACCTACAATGAGCAGTTCTTC. Its translation is CASMGSGTYNEQFF.

The count of this clone is one. The CDR3 sequence is CAWSVSWRLDTQYF. In DNA form, the CDR3 reads TGTGCCTGGAGTGTGAGTTGGAGACTAGATACGCAGTATTTT. The chain employs TRBV30 and TRBJ2-3; D gene uncertain. There are 14 residues in the CDR3. The germline CDR1 and CDR2 sequences are GTSNPN and SVGIG (reference sequence). V lost 0 bases and J 5 bases, leaving 12 bases between the germline ends.

J is TRBJ2-7 and V is TRBV7-9; the D gene is possibly TRBD2 (5 bases). Germline assignment: CDR1 SEHNR and CDR2 FQNEAQ (reference sequence). The germline V and J ends were trimmed by 4 bases and 2 bases, with 9 bases remaining between them. The CDR3 is 13 amino acids. CDR3: CASSSLGAYEQYF. The DNA of the CDR3 is TGTGCCAGCAGCTCCTTGGGAGCCTACGAGCAGTACTTC.

This clone showed up just once. The chain is built from TRBV6-6 and TRBJ2-1, with 8 bases matching TRBD2. CDR1 and CDR2 from the germline V gene are MNHNY and SVGAGI (reference sequence). This CDR3 comprises 14 residues. V was pared by 7 bases and J by 6 bases, with 8 bases of the junction left unmatched. The CDR3, as DNA: TGTGCCAGCACGAGGCAGCGGGAGACCAATGAGCAGTTCTTC. It translates to CASTRQRETNEQFF.

The chain joins TRBV18 to TRBJ1-1; D is ambiguous. Trimming pared 0 bases from V and 0 bases from J, leaving 5 bases between. Germline CDR1 KGHSH, CDR2 LQKENI. This CDR3 comprises 14 residues. The CDR3 region has the DNA TGTGCCAGCTCACCACCACCTATGAACACTGAAGCTTTCTTT. Protein product: CASSPPPMNTEAFF. Together with reference TRBV18 and TRBJ1-1, the CDR3 gives the full variable domain: NAGVMQNPRHLVRRRGQEARLRCSPMKGHSHVYWYRQLPEEGLKFMVYLQKENIIDESGMPKERFSAEFPKEGPSILRIQQVVRGDSAAYFCASSPPPMNTEAFFGQGTRLTVV.